This T cell receptor (beta chain) was sequenced during a study of T-cell memory formation after mild COVID-19. V gave up 5 bases and J gave up 4 bases; unmatched junction bases: 13. Germline lookup yields CDR1 SGHTA and CDR2 FQGNSA. The CDR3 loop spans 17 amino acids. This clonotype appeared a few times. TCRdb re-called the 5' RACE reads with MiXCR, one entry per CDR3 protein. The sample lists fewer than 200,000 distinct CDR3 sequences; 10% to 15% were seen once. The sequence came from a man younger than 35 who had mild COVID-19 (a few samples of this study predate the infection). Cell type and time point are not known. Source material: PBMCs or a T cell subset sorted from them (not recorded which). The rearrangement links TRBV7-2 to TRBJ2-2; 7 nucleotides align to TRBD2. CDR3 nucleotides: TGTGCCAGCAGCCCCACCTATAGGCGGGGGAGCACCGGGGAGCTGTTTTTT. Translation gives CASSPTYRRGSTGELFF.